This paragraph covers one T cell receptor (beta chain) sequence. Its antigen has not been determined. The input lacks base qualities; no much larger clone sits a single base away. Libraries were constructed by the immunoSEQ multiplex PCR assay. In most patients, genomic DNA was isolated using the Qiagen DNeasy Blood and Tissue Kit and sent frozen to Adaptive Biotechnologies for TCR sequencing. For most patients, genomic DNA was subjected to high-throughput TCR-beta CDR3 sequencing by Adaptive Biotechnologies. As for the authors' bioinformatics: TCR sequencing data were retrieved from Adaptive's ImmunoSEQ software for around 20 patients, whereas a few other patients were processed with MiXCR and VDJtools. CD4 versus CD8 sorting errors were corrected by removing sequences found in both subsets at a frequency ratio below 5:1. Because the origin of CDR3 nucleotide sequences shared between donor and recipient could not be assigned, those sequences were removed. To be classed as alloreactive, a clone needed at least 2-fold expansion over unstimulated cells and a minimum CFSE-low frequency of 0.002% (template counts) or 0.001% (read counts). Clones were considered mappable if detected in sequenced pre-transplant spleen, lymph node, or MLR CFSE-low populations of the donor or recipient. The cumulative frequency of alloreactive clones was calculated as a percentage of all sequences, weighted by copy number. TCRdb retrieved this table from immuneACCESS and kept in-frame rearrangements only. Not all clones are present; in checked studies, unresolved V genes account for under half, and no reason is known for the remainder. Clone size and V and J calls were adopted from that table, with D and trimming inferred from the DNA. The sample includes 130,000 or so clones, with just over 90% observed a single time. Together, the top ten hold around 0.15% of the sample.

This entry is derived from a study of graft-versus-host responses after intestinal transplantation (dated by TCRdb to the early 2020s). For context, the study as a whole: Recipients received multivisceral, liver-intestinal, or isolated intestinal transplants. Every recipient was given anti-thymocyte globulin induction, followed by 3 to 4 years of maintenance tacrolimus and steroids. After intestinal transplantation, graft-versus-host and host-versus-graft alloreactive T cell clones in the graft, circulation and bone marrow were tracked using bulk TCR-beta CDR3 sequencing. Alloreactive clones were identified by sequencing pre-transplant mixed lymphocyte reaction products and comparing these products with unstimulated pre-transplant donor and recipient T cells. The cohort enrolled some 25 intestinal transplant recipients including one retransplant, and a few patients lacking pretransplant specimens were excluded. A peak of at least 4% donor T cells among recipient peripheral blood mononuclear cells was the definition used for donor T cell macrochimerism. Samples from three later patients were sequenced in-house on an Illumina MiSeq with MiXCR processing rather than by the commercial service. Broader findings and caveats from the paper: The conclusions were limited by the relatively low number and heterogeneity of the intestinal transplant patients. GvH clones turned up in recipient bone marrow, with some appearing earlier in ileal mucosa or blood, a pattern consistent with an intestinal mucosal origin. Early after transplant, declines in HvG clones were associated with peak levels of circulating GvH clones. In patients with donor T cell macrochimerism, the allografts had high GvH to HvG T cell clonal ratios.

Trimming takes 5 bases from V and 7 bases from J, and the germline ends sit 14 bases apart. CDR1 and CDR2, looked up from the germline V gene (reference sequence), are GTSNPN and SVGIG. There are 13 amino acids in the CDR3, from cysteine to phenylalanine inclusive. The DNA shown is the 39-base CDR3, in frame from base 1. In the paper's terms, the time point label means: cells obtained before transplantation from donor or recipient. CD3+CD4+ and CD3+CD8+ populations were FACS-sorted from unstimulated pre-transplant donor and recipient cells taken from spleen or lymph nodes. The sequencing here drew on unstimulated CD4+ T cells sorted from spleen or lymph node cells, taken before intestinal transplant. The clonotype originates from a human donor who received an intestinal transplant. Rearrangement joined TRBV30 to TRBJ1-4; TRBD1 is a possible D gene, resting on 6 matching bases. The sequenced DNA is TGTGCCTGGGGGTTGGACAGAGGTGAAAAACTGTTTTTT. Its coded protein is CAWGLDRGEKLFF. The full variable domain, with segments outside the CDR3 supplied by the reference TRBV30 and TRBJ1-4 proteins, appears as SQTIHQWPATLVQPVGSPLSLECTVEGTSNPNLYWYRQAAGRGLQLLFYSVGIGQISSEVPQNLSASRPQDRQFILSSKKLLLSDSGFYLCAWGLDRGEKLFFGSGTQLSVL.